The rows below give T cell receptor beta chains drawn from one sample of a study of response to subunit inactivated influenza vaccine. TCRdb independently ran MiXCR on the RT-PCR reads; one entry per CDR3 protein. Of 500,000 to 750,000 distinct CDR3 sequences listed, about 14% are singletons. The specimen was PBMCs from blood, collected about 12 days after vaccination. The source of these receptors is a man aged 45 to 65 who received an inactivated influenza vaccine. Each CDR3 is given with its conserved first and last residue. A D gene is named only where the DNA matches it firmly. Rows give clone size only sometimes, using once, few, many, or a class for an expanded clone.

D: NA; size: NA; J: TRBJ2-1; V: TRBV7-2; DNA: TGTGCCAGCAGCCGCGAGGGGACGGACTACAATGAGCAGTTCTTC; CDR3: CASSREGTDYNEQFF
D: NA; size: few; J: TRBJ1-5; V: TRBV5-8; DNA: TGTGCCAGCAGCTCTCAGGTTAGCAATCAGCCCCAGCATTTT; CDR3: CASSSQVSNQPQHF
D: NA; size: NA; J: TRBJ1-1; V: TRBV5-1; DNA: TGCGCCAGCAGCTTGGGTGGGGAATTGAACACTGAAGCTTTCTTT; CDR3: CASSLGGELNTEAFF
D: NA; size: few; J: TRBJ1-1; V: TRBV6-1; DNA: TGTGCCAGCAGTGAAGCGCGGGACACTGAAGCTTTCTTT; CDR3: CASSEARDTEAFF
D: NA; size: NA; J: TRBJ2-1; V: TRBV28; DNA: TGTGCCAGCACCGGAGGGGGAACTCTCTACAATGAGCAGTTCTTC; CDR3: CASTGGGTLYNEQFF
D: NA; size: many; J: TRBJ2-2; V: TRBV3-1; DNA: TGTGCCAGCAGCCACCAACGTGGCCTCAGGGAGCTGTTTTTT; CDR3: CASSHQRGLRELFF
D: NA; size: NA; J: TRBJ1-2; V: TRBV7-9; DNA: TGTGCCAGCAGCCCAACAGCTGCCACGGACTATGGCTACACCTTC; CDR3: CASSPTAATDYGYTF
D: NA; size: NA; J: TRBJ2-7; V: TRBV6-2/TRBV6-3; DNA: TGTGCCAGCAGTTACGACAGAGGTGCCTACGAGCAGTACTTC; CDR3: CASSYDRGAYEQYF
D: NA; size: few; J: TRBJ2-5; V: TRBV20-1; DNA: TGCAGTGCTTGGAATCCGAGAGAGACCCAGTACTTC; CDR3: CSAWNPRETQYF
D: NA; size: NA; J: TRBJ2-7; V: TRBV6-1; DNA: TGTGCCAGCAGCCCCCTAAGAACCTACGAGCAGTACTTC; CDR3: CASSPLRTYEQYF
D: TRBD1; size: few; J: TRBJ1-2; V: TRBV14; DNA: TGTGCCAGCAGCCTGATAGGGACAGGGCGTGCTGGCTACACCTTC; CDR3: CASSLIGTGRAGYTF
D: TRBD2; size: few; J: TRBJ2-1; V: TRBV7-2; DNA: TGTGCCAGCAGCTTAGTTGGCACTAGCGGAACGTACAATGAGCAGTTCTTC; CDR3: CASSLVGTSGTYNEQFF
D: TRBD1; size: few; J: TRBJ1-3; V: TRBV12-3/TRBV12-4; DNA: TGTGCCAGCAGGCCCTCGACAGGGCCTGGAAACACCATATATTTT; CDR3: CASRPSTGPGNTIYF
D: NA; size: few; J: TRBJ2-2; V: TRBV10-3; DNA: TGTGCCGGAATGAGGGGGGGGCCTGACACCGGGGAGCTGTTTTTT; CDR3: CAGMRGGPDTGELFF
D: TRBD2; size: few; J: TRBJ2-1; V: TRBV4-2; DNA: TGTGCCAGCAGCATTGTAAGCGGGGGCAATGAGCAGTTCTTC; CDR3: CASSIVSGGNEQFF
D: TRBD2; size: NA; J: TRBJ2-7; V: TRBV12-3/TRBV12-4; DNA: TGTGCCAGCACCCAAAGGGCTAGCGGGATTTACGAGCAGTACTTC; CDR3: CASTQRASGIYEQYF
D: NA; size: few; J: TRBJ2-2; V: TRBV10-3; DNA: TGTGCCATCAGTGTGACTAGTTCCACCGGGGAGCTGTTTTTT; CDR3: CAISVTSSTGELFF
D: TRBD1; size: few; J: TRBJ1-2; V: TRBV5-1; DNA: TGCGCCAGCAGCCACGGACAGGAGTGGGGTGATGGCTACACCTTC; CDR3: CASSHGQEWGDGYTF
D: NA; size: NA; J: TRBJ2-3; V: TRBV7-2; DNA: TGTGCCAGCAGCTTATTCGCACGCCCAGAAGGCACAGATACGCAGTATTTT; CDR3: CASSLFARPEGTDTQYF
D: NA; size: few; J: TRBJ1-1; V: TRBV10-3; DNA: TGTGCCATATGTCGGGACGGCTTGAACACTGAAGCTTTCTTT; CDR3: CAICRDGLNTEAFF